Included here is one T cell receptor beta chain sequence, with context. This sample stems from a study of blood T cell repertoires in COVID-19. The overall study: The cDNA or gDNA used as material had been derived from T cells, B-cell-depleted T cells, or PBMCs.

In the source study's methods: Estimation of nucleated cell counts was performed using reference gene primer amplification. Some clones are missing from TCRdb's copy, which holds only in-frame ones; the method was immunoSEQ multiplex PCR. D and trimming were read from the DNA, whereas the V and J calls and clone size are those reported in that table. The profile covers about 160,000 clones, with about four fifths appearing a single time and roughly 2.3% taken by the ten largest. The CDR3 extends over 18 amino acids. Germline CDR1 reads SGHDT; CDR2 reads YYEEEE. The J segment lost 1 base and the V segment lost 1 base, leaving 8 bases of the junction unmatched.

The clonotype comes from a man aged 65-85 years with acute or convalescent COVID-19. The chain recombines TRBV5-6 with TRBJ2-6, with 7 positions matching TRBD1. The sequenced sample consisted of peripheral blood. Here the CDR3 reads CASSLTRDSWSGANVLTF. DNA for the CDR3: TGTGCCAGCAGCTTGACTCGGGACAGCTGGTCTGGGGCCAACGTCCTGACTTTC.